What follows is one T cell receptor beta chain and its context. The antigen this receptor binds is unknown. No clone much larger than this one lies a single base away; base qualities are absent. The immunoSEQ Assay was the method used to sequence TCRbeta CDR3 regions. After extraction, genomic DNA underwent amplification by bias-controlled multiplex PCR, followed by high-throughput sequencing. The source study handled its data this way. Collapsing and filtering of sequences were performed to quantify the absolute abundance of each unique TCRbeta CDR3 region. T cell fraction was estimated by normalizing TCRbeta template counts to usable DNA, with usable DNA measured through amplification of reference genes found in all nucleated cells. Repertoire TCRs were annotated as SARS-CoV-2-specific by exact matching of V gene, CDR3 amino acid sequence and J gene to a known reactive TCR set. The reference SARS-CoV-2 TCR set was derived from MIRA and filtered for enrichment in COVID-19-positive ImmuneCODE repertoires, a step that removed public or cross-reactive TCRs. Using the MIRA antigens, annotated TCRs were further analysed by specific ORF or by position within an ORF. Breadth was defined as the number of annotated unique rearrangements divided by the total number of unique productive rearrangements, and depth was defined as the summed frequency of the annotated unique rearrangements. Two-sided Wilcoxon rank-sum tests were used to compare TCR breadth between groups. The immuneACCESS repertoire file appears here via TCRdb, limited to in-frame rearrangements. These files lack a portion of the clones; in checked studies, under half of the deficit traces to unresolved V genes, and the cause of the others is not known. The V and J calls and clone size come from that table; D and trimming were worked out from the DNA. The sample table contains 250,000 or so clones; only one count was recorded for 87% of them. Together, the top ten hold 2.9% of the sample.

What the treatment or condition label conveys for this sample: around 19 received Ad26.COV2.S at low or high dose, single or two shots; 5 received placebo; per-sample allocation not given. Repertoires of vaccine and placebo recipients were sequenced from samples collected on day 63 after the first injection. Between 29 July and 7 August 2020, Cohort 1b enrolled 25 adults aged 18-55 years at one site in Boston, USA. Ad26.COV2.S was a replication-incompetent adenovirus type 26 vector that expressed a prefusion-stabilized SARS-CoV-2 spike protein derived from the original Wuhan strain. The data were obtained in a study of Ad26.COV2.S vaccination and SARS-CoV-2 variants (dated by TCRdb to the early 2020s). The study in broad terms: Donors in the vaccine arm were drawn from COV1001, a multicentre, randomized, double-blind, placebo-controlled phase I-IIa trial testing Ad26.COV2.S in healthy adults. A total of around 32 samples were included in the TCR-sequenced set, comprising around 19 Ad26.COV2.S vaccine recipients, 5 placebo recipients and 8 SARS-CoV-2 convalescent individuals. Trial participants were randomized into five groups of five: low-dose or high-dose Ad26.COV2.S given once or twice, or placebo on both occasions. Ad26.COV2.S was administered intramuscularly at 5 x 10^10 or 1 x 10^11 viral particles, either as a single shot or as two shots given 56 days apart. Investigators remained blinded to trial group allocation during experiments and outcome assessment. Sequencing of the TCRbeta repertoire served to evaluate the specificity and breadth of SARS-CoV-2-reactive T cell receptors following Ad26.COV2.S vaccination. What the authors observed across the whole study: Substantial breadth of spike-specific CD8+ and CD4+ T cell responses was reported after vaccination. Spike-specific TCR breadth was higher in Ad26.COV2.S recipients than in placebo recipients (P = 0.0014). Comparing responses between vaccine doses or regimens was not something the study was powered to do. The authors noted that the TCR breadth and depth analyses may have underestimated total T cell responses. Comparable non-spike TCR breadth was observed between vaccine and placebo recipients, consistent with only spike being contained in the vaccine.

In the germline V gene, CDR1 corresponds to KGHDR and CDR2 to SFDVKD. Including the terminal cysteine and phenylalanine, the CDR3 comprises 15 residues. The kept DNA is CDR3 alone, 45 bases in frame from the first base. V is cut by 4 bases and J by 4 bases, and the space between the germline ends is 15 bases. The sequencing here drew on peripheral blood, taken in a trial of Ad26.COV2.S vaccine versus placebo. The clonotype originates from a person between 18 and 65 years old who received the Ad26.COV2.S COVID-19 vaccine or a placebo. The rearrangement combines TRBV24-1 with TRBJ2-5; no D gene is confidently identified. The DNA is TGTGCCACCAGTGACCCCTCCGGGTCGGGAGAGACCCAGTACTTC. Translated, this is CATSDPSGSGETQYF.